These 24 T cell receptor beta chains were sequenced from one sample in a study of control samples from healthy donors and cancer patients. Some clones are missing from TCRdb's copy, which holds only in-frame ones; the method was immunoSEQ multiplex PCR. The table shows about 110,000 clones, with approximately 82% occurring only once. The specimen was blood. These receptors all come from a man younger than 30 in good health.

The genes are TRBV11-3 and TRBJ2-3; maybe TRBD2 (5 bases). Trimming took 2 bases from V and 5 from J, leaving 11 bases between them. The CDR3 totals 14 residues. Per the germline V gene, CDR1 is SGHNT and CDR2 is YENEEA. CDR3 loop: CASSLYGDGDTQYF. The CDR3 DNA reads as TGTGCCAGCAGCTTATACGGGGATGGAGATACGCAGTATTTT.

The gene calls are TRBV3-1 (or the pseudogene TRBV3-2) and TRBJ2-7, with D unclear. The germline CDR1 and CDR2 sequences are LGHDT and YNNKEL (reference sequence). The CDR3 loop spans 12 amino acids. The V gene lost 6 bases and the J gene lost 2 bases, with 8 bases spanning the gap. CDR3: CASSRGPYEQYF. DNA of the CDR3: TGTGCCAGCAGTCGTGGACCCTACGAGCAGTACTTC.

This chain links TRBV6-5 with TRBJ1-2, with D perhaps matching TRBD1 (5 bases). Deletions cut 8 bases from V and 2 bases from J, with 15 bases between. Germline V gives CDR1 MNHEY, CDR2 SVGAGI. CDR3 size: 14 residues. The CDR3 loop is CASVRPWGNYGYTF. For the CDR3, the DNA is TGTGCCAGCGTCCGACCCTGGGGGAACTATGGCTACACCTTC.

This sequence joins TRBV5-1 and TRBJ1-2; D gene unclear. V was cut by 1 base and J by 6 bases, with 13 bases left in between. Germline values: CDR1 SGHRS, CDR2 YFSETQ. This CDR3 contains 14 residues. The CDR3, as DNA: TGCGCCAGCAGCTTGAGCCGGACGGAGGATGGCTACACCTTC. Translating gives CASSLSRTEDGYTF.

The rearrangement links TRBV6-5 to TRBJ2-1; D unclear. V shed 1 base and J shed 5 bases, with 9 bases lying between them. Germline V gene sequence: CDR1 MNHEY, CDR2 SVGAGI. The CDR3 runs to 14 residues. The CDR3 nucleotides are TGTGCCAGCAGTTACTGGCAGGTAGACAATGAGCAGTTCTTC. This translates into CASSYWQVDNEQFF.

This clone was detected only a few times. V gene TRBV19 combines with J gene TRBJ1-2, with D possibly matching TRBD1 (5 bases). V lost 5 bases to trimming and J lost 1 base, with 11 bases between them. Germline V gene sequence: CDR1 LNHDA, CDR2 SQIVND (reference sequence). CDR3 length equals 14 residues. The CDR3 loop is CASSVSQGNYGYTF. CDR3 nucleotides: TGTGCCAGTAGTGTGTCCCAGGGTAACTATGGCTACACCTTC.

The chain is built from TRBV6-5 and TRBJ1-5; D may be TRBD1 (6 bases). Germline V CDR1 and CDR2: MNHEY, SVGAGI. The CDR3 sequence is 14 residues long. Trimming removed 5 bases at V and 9 bases at J, with 17 bases between. CDR3 in amino acids: CASSKQGGGRPQHF. The CDR3, as DNA: TGTGCCAGCAGTAAACAGGGAGGGGGTAGGCCCCAGCATTTT.

The V gene is TRBV6-5, the J gene TRBJ1-1; unclear D gene. The CDR3 contains 16 residues. Trimming removed 0 bases from V and 3 bases from J, with 14 bases in between. Germline V gene sequence: CDR1 MNHEY, CDR2 SVGAGI. In DNA, the CDR3 is TGTGCCAGCAGTTACTCGCCGGACGCCCCGGACACTGAAGCTTTCTTT. Translation: CASSYSPDAPDTEAFF.

V and J are TRBV13 and TRBJ2-5, with 8 bases lining up with TRBD2. V was pared by 7 bases and J by 1 base, with 11 bases of the junction left unmatched. The CDR3 has 16 amino acids. CDR1 is PRHDT and CDR2 is FYEKMQ in the germline V gene (reference sequence). The CDR3 DNA is TGTGCCAGCACCATCTTGGGGCGGGGGGTCCAAGAGACCCAGTACTTC. Protein: CASTILGRGVQETQYF.

This clone has a handful of counts. V and J are TRBV14 and TRBJ2-7, with a weak D call TRBD1 (6 bases). CDR3 length: 12 residues. Per germline, CDR1 SGHDN and CDR2 FVKESK. Trimming left V 3 bases short and J 9 bases short, with 12 bases between. The CDR3 reads CASSQKTGRQYF. As DNA, the CDR3 is TGTGCCAGCAGCCAGAAAACAGGGAGGCAGTACTTC.

The chain is built from TRBV19 and TRBJ1-5; D is undetermined. The CDR3 contains 14 residues. The V gene lost 5 bases and the J gene lost 5 bases, with 13 bases spanning the gap. The germline V gene has CDR1 LNHDA and CDR2 SQIVND (reference sequence). CDR3 sequence (DNA): TGTGCCAGTAGTCATGGCAGCCGTTATCAGCCCCAGCATTTT. It codes for CASSHGSRYQPQHF.

V usage is TRBV30 and J usage is TRBJ2-2; TRBD1 is a possible D gene (5 bases). V lost 5 bases and J 5 bases, leaving 18 bases between the germline ends. Germline V CDR1 and CDR2: GTSNPN, SVGIG (reference sequence). The CDR3 runs 15 residues. CDR3 sequence: CAWQFQGVGTGELFF. Here the CDR3 DNA reads TGTGCCTGGCAGTTTCAGGGCGTGGGGACCGGGGAGCTGTTTTTT.

The rearrangement links TRBV7-9 to TRBJ1-2; D not certain. The germline CDR1 and CDR2 sequences are SEHNR and FQNEAQ (reference sequence). The CDR3 sequence is 15 residues long. Trimming took 8 bases from V and 0 from J, leaving 16 bases between them. The CDR3 loop reads CASGAHPGANYGYTF. The CDR3 bases are TGTGCCAGCGGCGCACACCCCGGAGCTAACTATGGCTACACCTTC.

As to this clone: Given a much more abundant clone one base away, this may be a read error. Within the sample, other DNA sequences also encode this same CDR3. The chain recombines TRBV5-6 with TRBJ2-2; TRBD1 matches at 8 bases. This CDR3 spans 15 amino acids. Germline CDR1 reads SGHDT; CDR2 reads YYEEEE. The V and J ends lost 2 bases and 4 bases, in that order; junction bases with no gene match: 4. CDR3 protein: CASSFYRGFTGELFF. The CDR3 DNA is TGTGCCAGCAGCTTTTACAGGGGGTTCACCGGGGAGCTGTTTTTT.

The chain has TRBV9 and TRBJ2-7; TRBD2 might be the D (6 bases). Trimming left V 4 bases short and J 2 bases short, with 16 bases between. Germline CDR1 and CDR2: SGDLS and YYNGEE. CDR3 length: 15 residues. The CDR3 DNA reads as TGTGCCAGCAGCCCCGGAGGGGTGGGGCCCTACGAGCAGTACTTC. It specifies CASSPGGVGPYEQYF.

This rearrangement joins TRBV29-1 to TRBJ2-1, with D unclear. CDR1 and CDR2 (germline): SQVTM, ANQGSEA. The CDR3 spans 11 residues. The germline V and J ends were trimmed by 3 bases and 7 bases, with 7 bases remaining between them. CDR3 DNA: TGCAGCGTTGACTACGGAAATGAGCAGTTCTTC. Translated, it gives CSVDYGNEQFF.

This clone was observed at least ten times. The rearrangement joins TRBV21-1 to TRBJ2-2; the listed D gene, TRBD2, was not tested against the DNA. TRBV21-1 is a pseudogene. This CDR3 has 13 residues. The CDR3, as DNA: TGTGCCAGCAATCGGAGATTGGCCGGGGAGCTGTTTTTT. This encodes CASNRRLAGELFF.

V and J are TRBV7-2 and TRBJ1-4, with D possibly matching TRBD1 (6 bases). V dropped 2 bases and J dropped 7 bases, with 23 bases sitting between them. CDR3 size: 18 residues. The germline CDR1 and CDR2 sequences are SGHTA and FQGNSA. CDR3 in DNA: TGTGCCAGCAGCTTAATGCCCCCCGGCGGGGGGCTGGGTGAAAAACTGTTTTTT. Amino acids: CASSLMPPGGGLGEKLFF.

V usage is TRBV13 and J usage is TRBJ1-1; D unclear. This CDR3 is built from 12 residues. The V gene's germline CDR1 is PRHDT and CDR2 FYEKMQ (reference sequence). The V end was cut by 6 bases, the J end by 7 bases, with 12 bases between. The CDR3 sequence: CASSPLGSEAFF. In DNA, the CDR3 is TGTGCCAGCAGTCCCTTAGGGAGTGAAGCTTTCTTT.

As DNA, the CDR3 is TGCGCCAGCAGCCCGACAGTCTATAATGAAAAACTGTTTTTT. It codes for CASSPTVYNEKLFF. The chain recombines TRBV4-3 with TRBJ1-4; tentatively, D is TRBD1 (5 bases). The ends were cut back, 4 bases at V and 4 bases at J, with 10 bases in the middle. The CDR3 loop spans 14 amino acids. The germline V gene encodes CDR1 LGHNA and CDR2 YSLEER.

J is TRBJ2-1 and V is TRBV4-1; 10 positions match TRBD2. Trimming cost V 4 bases and J 7 bases; bases outside gene matches: 7. The CDR3 is 15 residues long. Germline V lookup: CDR1 MGHRA, CDR2 YSYEKL. The CDR3 nucleotides are TGCGCCAGCAGCCTCTCTAGCGGGGGCCCTAATGAGCAGTTCTTC. This gives the protein CASSLSSGGPNEQFF.

This chain connects TRBV25-1 to TRBJ2-1, with no clear D. The CDR3 runs 16 residues. The germline V gene encodes CDR1 MGHDK and CDR2 SYGVNS. The V gene lost 3 bases and the J gene lost 1 base, with 13 bases spanning the gap. CDR3 nucleotides: TGTGCCAGCAGTGATTCGGGCGGAGTATCCTACAATGAGCAGTTCTTC. Its translation: CASSDSGGVSYNEQFF.

The chain couples TRBV28 to TRBJ1-1; D is ambiguous. V was clipped by 5 bases and J by 1 base, with 11 bases between them. This CDR3 is built from 14 residues. In germline, CDR1 is MDHEN, CDR2 SYDVKM. CDR3: CASSLWAANTEAFF. In DNA form, the CDR3 reads TGTGCCAGCAGTCTTTGGGCGGCGAACACTGAAGCTTTCTTT.

The CDR3 DNA sequence: TGTGCCAGCAGTTACTCTGGGGGGCTCGCCAAAAACATTCAGTACTTC. Translating it yields CASSYSGGLAKNIQYF. The genes are TRBV6-5 and TRBJ2-4; D possibly matches TRBD1 or TRBD2 (6 bases each). The germline V and J ends were trimmed by 0 bases and 1 base, with 10 bases remaining between them. The CDR3 has 16 residues. The V gene's germline CDR1 is MNHEY and CDR2 SVGAGI.